The sequence of this T cell receptor (beta chain) was determined in a study of T cells in Graves' hyperthyroidism and ophthalmopathy. RNA transcripts served as the template for amplifying TCR beta CDR3 regions. The study used the HTBI primer set for a first-round RT-PCR of the TCR CDR3. TCRdb recomputed calls from the multiplex PCR reads with MiXCR, one row per CDR3 protein. The sample consists of 500,000 to 550,000 distinct CDR3 sequences, just under 20% of them appearing once. Looked up from germline, CDR1 is MNHNS and CDR2 is SASEGT. The J segment lost 0 bases and the V segment lost 5 bases, leaving 4 bases of the junction unmatched. The CDR3 length is 14 residues.

The sequencing sample was made of blood. This receptor was taken from a man aged 35-49 years with Graves' ophthalmopathy. V gene TRBV6-1 combines with J gene TRBJ2-7; 7 bases line up with TRBD2. The DNA of the CDR3 is TGTGCCAGCAGTTCCCGGGACTACTCCTACGAGCAGTACTTC. Translation: CASSSRDYSYEQYF.